The clone carrying this TCR beta chain showed up just once. Its antigen is unidentified. V was cut by 8 bases and J by 8 bases, with 15 bases left in between. This CDR3 has 13 residues. Germline CDR1 is ENHRY and CDR2 is SYGVKD. These data come from a study of shared clonotypes between healthy human individuals. Study results and limitations: Clonotype sharing among donors was thought likely to change with sequencing depth.

Every one of the donors was a Caucasian adult that lived in Nashville, Tennessee. Assay execution took place at the deep level. Replicate sorted-subset PCRs were loaded with approximately 190 ng DNA, about 30,000 T cell genomes. Assay used: immunoSEQ multiplex PCR; TCRdb lists only in-frame clones, some missing. The profile shows roughly 680,000 clones, roughly 72% of them singletons. Sequenced: memory CD4+ T cells sorted from blood. Subset denoted: CD45RA-negative fraction. This TCR was sampled from a woman in her thirties in good health. The chain has TRBV10-3 and TRBJ1-4; tentatively, D is TRBD1 (5 bases). CDR3 bases: TGTGCCATCTCCGGGGGGGGTTACGAAAAACTGTTTTTT. The encoded protein is CAISGGGYEKLFF.